The 20 T cell receptor beta chains given below trace back to one sample, sequenced in a study of blood T cell repertoires in COVID-19. Sequencing used immunoSEQ multiplex PCR; TCRdb keeps in-frame clones, though not all of them. The repertoire has under 300,000 clones, 70% to 90% of them found once; the top ten carry roughly 15%. Sequencing was performed on PBMCs or T cells enriched from blood (not recorded which). Every receptor here comes from a man between 18 and 35 years old who had recovered from COVID-19.

The chain couples TRBV24-1 to TRBJ2-1; TRBD2 aligns across 10 bases. Germline assignment: CDR1 KGHDR and CDR2 SFDVKD. This CDR3 is 17 amino acids long. With 0 bases clipped from V and 8 bases from J, the junction kept 9 bases outside the gene matches. The DNA of the CDR3 is TGTGCCACCAGTGATTTGGGAGCGGGGGGGCATTTCTATGAGCAGTTCTTC. This encodes CATSDLGAGGHFYEQFF.

This clone was detected only once. The chain recombines TRBV5-1 with TRBJ2-5, with D tentatively TRBD1 (5 bases). CDR1 SGHRS and CDR2 YFSETQ come from the germline V gene. The CDR3 runs 16 residues. Trimming stripped 0 bases from V and 0 bases from J, with 12 bases between. The CDR3 here is CASSLEGRANQETQYF. The DNA of the CDR3 is TGCGCCAGCAGCTTGGAAGGCAGGGCGAACCAAGAGACCCAGTACTTC. The full variable domain, completed using reference TRBV5-1 and TRBJ2-5, is KAGVTQTPRYLIKTRGQQVTLSCSPISGHRSVSWYQQTPGQGLQFLFEYFSETQRNKGNFPGRFSGRQFSNSRSEMNVSTLELGDSALYLCASSLEGRANQETQYFGPGTRLLVL.

The chain is built from TRBV19 and TRBJ1-6; D is ambiguous. CDR3 size: 17 residues. Germline CDR1 is LNHDA and CDR2 is SQIVND (reference sequence). Between the trimmed V and J ends, which lost 0 bases and 0 bases, there was a span of 9 bases. The CDR3 spells CASSIERRSSYNSPLHF. In DNA, the CDR3 is TGTGCCAGTAGTATAGAACGGCGGAGCTCCTATAATTCACCCCTCCACTTT.

This clone has just one count. The chain carries TRBV24-1 and TRBJ2-3; 7 bases fit TRBD1. V lost 4 bases, J lost 3 bases, and 3 bases stayed unmatched. This CDR3 has 14 residues. The V gene's germline CDR1 is KGHDR and CDR2 SFDVKD. CDR3 coding DNA: TGTGCCACCAGTGACCTCAGGGGGACAGATACGCAGTATTTT. Its protein product is CATSDLRGTDTQYF.

This CDR3 is CASSLTTGQSYTF. Here the CDR3 DNA reads TGTGCCAGCAGCCTTACGACAGGGCAGAGCTACACCTTC. This chain uses TRBV6-5 with TRBJ1-2; 7 bases line up with TRBD1. The length of the CDR3 is 13 residues. The germline gives CDR1 MNHEY, CDR2 SVGAGI. Trimming removed 6 bases from V and 9 bases from J; junction bases left unmatched: 10.

V and J are TRBV19 and TRBJ2-2; perhaps TRBD2 as D (6 bases). Germline lookup yields CDR1 LNHDA and CDR2 SQIVND (reference sequence). This CDR3 is 13 amino acids long. V was trimmed by 7 bases and J by 4 bases, leaving 10 bases between them. Here the CDR3 reads CASTRRGTGELFF. The CDR3 region has the DNA TGTGCCAGTACCCGGCGGGGCACCGGGGAGCTGTTTTTT.

V usage is TRBV11-2 and J usage is TRBJ1-1, with D possibly TRBD1 on 5 matching bases. The CDR3 is made up of 12 amino acids. Per the germline V gene, CDR1 is SGHAT and CDR2 is FQNNGV. V was shortened by 1 base and J by 11 bases, with 11 bases between the two germline ends. The CDR3 loop is CASSLAGGRAFF. CDR3 bases: TGTGCCAGCAGCTTAGCTGGGGGGAGGGCTTTCTTT.

As for this clone: The junction departs from the called germline gene at one end, perhaps through a read error. V and J are TRBV30 and TRBJ1-2, with 8 bases matching TRBD1. Germline V gene data show CDR1 as GTSNPN and CDR2 as SVGIG (reference sequence). CDR3 size: 13 residues. The CDR3 nucleotides read TGTGCCTGGAGTGTCCTCCGGGACAGGAGTTCAATCTTC. It translates to CAWSVLRDRSSIF.

This chain connects TRBV21-1 to TRBJ2-1; TRBD2 is the table's D call, not checked against the DNA. TRBV21-1 is assigned pseudogene status. This CDR3 has 16 residues. The CDR3 protein is CASSKATSGGLYEQFF. The CDR3 region has the DNA TGTGCCAGCAGCAAAGCGACTAGCGGGGGGTTATATGAGCAGTTCTTC.

The gene calls are TRBV6-5 and TRBJ1-5, with D perhaps TRBD1 (5 bases). In germline, CDR1 is MNHEY, CDR2 SVGAGI. Trimming left V 6 bases short and J 2 bases short, with 11 bases between. This CDR3 spans 14 amino acids. CDR3 nucleotide sequence: TGTGCCAGCAGACCCCGGGGGGGCAATCAGCCCCAGCATTTT. This encodes CASRPRGGNQPQHF.

V and J are TRBV9 and TRBJ2-1; the D is unclear. Between the trimmed V and J ends, which lost 4 bases and 7 bases, there was a span of 9 bases. The CDR3 spans 12 residues. The germline V gene encodes CDR1 SGDLS and CDR2 YYNGEE. The CDR3 reads CASSSPENEQFF. The CDR3 nucleotides are TGTGCCAGCAGCTCTCCGGAGAATGAGCAGTTCTTC.

This clone was recorded once. This chain uses TRBV28 with TRBJ2-7; TRBD1 aligns across 8 bases. J was trimmed by 3 bases and V by 5 bases; bases with no gene match: 9. This CDR3 has 15 residues. Per germline, CDR1 MDHEN and CDR2 SYDVKM. The CDR3 spells CASSPLDRELYEQYF. The CDR3 nucleotides read TGTGCCAGCAGTCCTCTGGACAGGGAGCTCTACGAGCAGTACTTC.

The V gene is TRBV11-1, the J gene TRBJ2-6; 7 bases fit TRBD1. This CDR3 spans 15 amino acids. Germline CDR1 SGHAT, CDR2 FQDESV (reference sequence). V was clipped by 5 bases and J by 2 bases; unmatched bases: 3. The CDR3 is CASSITGAGANVLTF. The CDR3 coding sequence is TGTGCCAGCAGCATAACAGGGGCTGGGGCCAACGTCCTGACTTTC.

V usage is TRBV5-4 and J usage is TRBJ2-1; TRBD2 matches 8 bases. CDR1 and CDR2 from the germline V gene are SGHNT and YYREEE (reference sequence). With V trimmed by 0 bases and J by 4 bases, 6 bases remained unmatched. The CDR3 is 16 residues long. The CDR3: CASSLESGLGYNEQFF. The CDR3 bases are TGTGCCAGCAGCTTGGAGTCGGGACTAGGTTACAATGAGCAGTTCTTC.

The chain uses TRBV5-1 and TRBJ2-5, with D possibly matching TRBD1 (6 bases). Trimming pared 1 base from V and 5 bases from J, leaving 15 bases between. The CDR3 contains 15 residues. Germline V gene data show CDR1 as SGHRS and CDR2 as YFSETQ. For the CDR3, the DNA is TGCGCCAGCAGCTTGAGTACAGGGCCAGGGGAGACCCAGTACTTC. Protein sequence: CASSLSTGPGETQYF.

This chain uses TRBV5-1 with TRBJ1-2; 9 positions match TRBD1. V lost 3 bases and J lost 13; bases outside the gene matches: 4. Germline lookup yields CDR1 SGHRS and CDR2 YFSETQ. The CDR3 is made up of 11 amino acids. Here the CDR3 reads CASSSDRGSTF. CDR3 nucleotides: TGCGCCAGCAGCTCGGACAGGGGATCCACCTTC.

The chain combines TRBV27 with TRBJ2-1; D remains unclear. The CDR3 has 13 residues. Germline V gene data show CDR1 as MNHEY and CDR2 as SMNVEV (reference sequence). V was shortened by 3 bases and J by 5 bases, with 8 bases between the two germline ends. The CDR3 nucleotides are TGTGCCAGCAGTTTCCTTACTAACAATGAGCAGTTCTTC. The encoded protein is CASSFLTNNEQFF.

The rearrangement joins TRBV27 to TRBJ1-5, with TRBD1 as a possible D gene (5 bases). The V gene lost 2 bases and the J gene lost 4 bases, with 12 bases spanning the gap. Germline-derived CDR1 and CDR2 are MNHEY and SMNVEV (reference sequence). The CDR3 totals 15 residues. As DNA, the CDR3 is TGTGCCAGCAGTTTAGGGGTCCGGGGGAATCAGCCCCAGCATTTT. Residues: CASSLGVRGNQPQHF.

The chain couples TRBV2 to TRBJ1-6, with D hard to call. V was trimmed by 5 bases and J by 7 bases, leaving 12 bases between them. Per germline, CDR1 SNHLY and CDR2 FYNNEI. This CDR3 comprises 14 residues. The CDR3 bases are TGTGCCAGCAGTTCCCTACTGTCCAATTCACCCCTCCACTTT. This sequence encodes CASSSLLSNSPLHF.

The CDR3 region is CASSRIRGSTYNEQFF. CDR3 in DNA: TGTGCCAGCAGCCGAATCAGGGGTAGCACCTACAATGAGCAGTTCTTC. This chain connects TRBV14 to TRBJ2-1, with D possibly TRBD1 on 6 matching bases. V was clipped by 4 bases and J by 2 bases, with 15 bases between them. Looked up from germline, CDR1 is SGHDN and CDR2 is FVKESK. This CDR3 region has 16 residues.